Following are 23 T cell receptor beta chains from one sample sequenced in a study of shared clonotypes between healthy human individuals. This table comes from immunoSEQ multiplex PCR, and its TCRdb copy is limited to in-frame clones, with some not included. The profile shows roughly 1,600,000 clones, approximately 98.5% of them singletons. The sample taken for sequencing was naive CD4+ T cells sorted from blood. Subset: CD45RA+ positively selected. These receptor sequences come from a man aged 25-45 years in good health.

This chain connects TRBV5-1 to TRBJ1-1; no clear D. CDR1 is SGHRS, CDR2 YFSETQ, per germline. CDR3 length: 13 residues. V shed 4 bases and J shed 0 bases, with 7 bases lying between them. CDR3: CASSADLNTEAFF. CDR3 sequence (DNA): TGCGCCAGCAGCGCGGACCTGAACACTGAAGCTTTCTTT.

The CDR3 region is CASSQGGGGNQPQHF. The CDR3 DNA follows: TGTGCCAGCTCACAGGGAGGTGGTGGCAATCAGCCCCAGCATTTT. This chain links TRBV18 with TRBJ1-5; D not resolved. The V end lost 4 bases, the J end lost 2 bases, and 12 bases lay between the germline ends. The CDR3 loop spans 15 amino acids. The germline V gene has CDR1 KGHSH and CDR2 LQKENI.

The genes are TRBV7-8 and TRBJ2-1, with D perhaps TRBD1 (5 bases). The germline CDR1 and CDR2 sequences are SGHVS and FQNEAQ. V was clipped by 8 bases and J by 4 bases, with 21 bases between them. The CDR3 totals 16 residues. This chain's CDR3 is CASALMGLQPYNEQFF. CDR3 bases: TGTGCCAGCGCTCTCATGGGGCTCCAACCATACAATGAGCAGTTCTTC.

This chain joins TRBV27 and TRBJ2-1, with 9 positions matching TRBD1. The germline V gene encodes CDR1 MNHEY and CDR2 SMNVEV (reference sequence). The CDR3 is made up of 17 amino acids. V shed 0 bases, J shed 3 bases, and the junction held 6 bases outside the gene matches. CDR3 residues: CASSLSLGTGYYNEQFF. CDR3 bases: TGTGCCAGCAGTTTATCCCTCGGGACAGGGTACTACAATGAGCAGTTCTTC.

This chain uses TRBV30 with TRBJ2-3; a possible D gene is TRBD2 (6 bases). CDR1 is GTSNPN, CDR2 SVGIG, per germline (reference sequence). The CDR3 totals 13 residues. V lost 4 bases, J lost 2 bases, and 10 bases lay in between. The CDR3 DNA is TGTGCCTGGACTAGCGTGAACACAGATACGCAGTATTTT. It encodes CAWTSVNTDTQYF.

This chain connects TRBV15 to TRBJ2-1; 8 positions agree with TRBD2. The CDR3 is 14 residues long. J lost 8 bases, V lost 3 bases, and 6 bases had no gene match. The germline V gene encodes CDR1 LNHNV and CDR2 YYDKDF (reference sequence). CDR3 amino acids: CATSRRTGRDEQFF. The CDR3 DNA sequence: TGTGCCACCAGCAGGAGGACCGGGAGGGATGAGCAGTTCTTC. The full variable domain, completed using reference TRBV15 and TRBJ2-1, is DAMVIQNPRYQVTQFGKPVTLSCSQTLNHNVMYWYQQKSSQAPKLLFHYYDKDFNNEADTPDNFQSRRPNTSFCFLDIRSPGLGDTAMYLCATSRRTGRDEQFFGPGTRLTVL.

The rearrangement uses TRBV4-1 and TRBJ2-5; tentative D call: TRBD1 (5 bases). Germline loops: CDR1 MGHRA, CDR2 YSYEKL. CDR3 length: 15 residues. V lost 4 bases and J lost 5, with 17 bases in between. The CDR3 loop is CASSLRQLGEETQYF. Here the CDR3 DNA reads TGCGCCAGCAGCCTTAGACAGTTAGGAGAGGAGACCCAGTACTTC.

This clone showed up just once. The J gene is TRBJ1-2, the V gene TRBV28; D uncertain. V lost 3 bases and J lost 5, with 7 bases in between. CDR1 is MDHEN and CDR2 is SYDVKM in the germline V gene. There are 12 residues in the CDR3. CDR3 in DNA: TGTGCCAGCAGTTTGGTGGGGTATGGCTACACCTTC. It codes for CASSLVGYGYTF.

The chain's CDR3 is CASSLVLGSSYEQYF. In DNA form, the CDR3 reads TGTGCCAGCAGCTTAGTTCTTGGGAGCTCCTACGAGCAGTACTTC. The chain recombines TRBV7-9 with TRBJ2-7; TRBD2 is a possible D gene (5 bases). The V gene lost 1 base and the J gene lost 0 bases, with 10 bases spanning the gap. This CDR3 has 15 residues. Looked up from germline, CDR1 is SEHNR and CDR2 is FQNEAQ (reference sequence). Using reference TRBV7-9 and TRBJ2-7 for the parts outside the CDR3, the full variable domain is DTGVSQNPRHKITKRGQNVTFRCDPISEHNRLYWYRQTLGQGPEFLTYFQNEAQLEKSRLLSDRFSAERPKGSFSTLEIQRTEQGDSAMYLCASSLVLGSSYEQYFGPGTRLTVT.

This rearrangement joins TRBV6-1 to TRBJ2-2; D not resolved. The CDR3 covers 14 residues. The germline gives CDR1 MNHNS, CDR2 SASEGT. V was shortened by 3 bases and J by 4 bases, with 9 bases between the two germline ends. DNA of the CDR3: TGTGCCAGCAGTGACCTTCCCTTCACCGGGGAGCTGTTTTTT. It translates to CASSDLPFTGELFF.

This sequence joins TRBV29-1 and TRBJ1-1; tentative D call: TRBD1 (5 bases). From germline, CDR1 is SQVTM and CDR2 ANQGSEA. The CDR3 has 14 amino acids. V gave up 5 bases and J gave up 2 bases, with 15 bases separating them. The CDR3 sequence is CSVWVAGENTEAFF. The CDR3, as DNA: TGCAGCGTTTGGGTCGCGGGGGAAAACACTGAAGCTTTCTTT.

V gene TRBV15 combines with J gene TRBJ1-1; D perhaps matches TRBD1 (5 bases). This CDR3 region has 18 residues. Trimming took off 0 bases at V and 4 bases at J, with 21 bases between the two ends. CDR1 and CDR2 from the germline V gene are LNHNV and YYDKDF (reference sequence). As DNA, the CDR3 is TGTGCCACCAGCAGAGATTTGGCGAGAAGGGGACTGGGCACTGAAGCTTTCTTT. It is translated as CATSRDLARRGLGTEAFF.

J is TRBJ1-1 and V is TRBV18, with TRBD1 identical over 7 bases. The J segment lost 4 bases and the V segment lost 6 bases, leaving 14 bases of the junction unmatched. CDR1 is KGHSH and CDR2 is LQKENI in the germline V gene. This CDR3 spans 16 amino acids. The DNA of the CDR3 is TGTGCCAGCTCGGATCGACAGGGAGGTATTAGCACTGAAGCTTTCTTT. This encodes CASSDRQGGISTEAFF.

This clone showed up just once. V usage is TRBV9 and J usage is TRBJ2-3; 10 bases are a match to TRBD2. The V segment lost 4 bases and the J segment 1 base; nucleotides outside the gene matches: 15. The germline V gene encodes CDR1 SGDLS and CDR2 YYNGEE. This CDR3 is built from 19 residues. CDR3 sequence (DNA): TGTGCCAGCAGCACAACCCTAGCGGGAGTTTCTCTACGCACAGATACGCAGTATTTT. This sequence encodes CASSTTLAGVSLRTDTQYF.

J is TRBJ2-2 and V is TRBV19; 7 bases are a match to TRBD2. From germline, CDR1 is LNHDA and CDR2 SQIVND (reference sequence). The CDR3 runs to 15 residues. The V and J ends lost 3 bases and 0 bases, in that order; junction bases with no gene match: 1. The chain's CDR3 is CASSIGLANTGELFF. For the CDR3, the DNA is TGTGCCAGTAGTATTGGACTAGCGAACACCGGGGAGCTGTTTTTT.

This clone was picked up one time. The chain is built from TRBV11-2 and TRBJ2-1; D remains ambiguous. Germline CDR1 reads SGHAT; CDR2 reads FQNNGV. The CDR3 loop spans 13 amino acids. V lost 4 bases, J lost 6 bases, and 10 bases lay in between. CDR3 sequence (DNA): TGTGCCAGCAGCTGGAACCTCGGCAATGAGCAGTTCTTC. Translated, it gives CASSWNLGNEQFF.

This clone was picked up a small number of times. For the CDR3, the DNA is TGTGCCAGTACCCTGGGGCCCTCGACCACCTTC. Translating it yields CASTLGPSTTF. J is TRBJ1-2 and V is TRBV19; maybe TRBD1 (5 bases). V was clipped by 7 bases and J by 13 bases, with 16 bases between them. This CDR3 comprises 11 residues. Germline lookup yields CDR1 LNHDA and CDR2 SQIVND (reference sequence).

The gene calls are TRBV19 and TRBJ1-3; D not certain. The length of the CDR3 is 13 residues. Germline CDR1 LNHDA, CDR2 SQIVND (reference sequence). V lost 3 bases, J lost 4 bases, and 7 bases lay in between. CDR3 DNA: TGTGCCAGTAGTATTAACGTCGGAAACACCATATATTTT. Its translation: CASSINVGNTIYF.

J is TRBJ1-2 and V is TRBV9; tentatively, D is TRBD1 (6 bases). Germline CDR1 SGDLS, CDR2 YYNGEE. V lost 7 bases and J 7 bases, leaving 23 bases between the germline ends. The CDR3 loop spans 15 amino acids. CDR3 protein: CASSGQITYTGGYTF. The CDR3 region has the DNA TGTGCCAGCTCCGGACAGATAACTTATACAGGTGGCTACACCTTC.

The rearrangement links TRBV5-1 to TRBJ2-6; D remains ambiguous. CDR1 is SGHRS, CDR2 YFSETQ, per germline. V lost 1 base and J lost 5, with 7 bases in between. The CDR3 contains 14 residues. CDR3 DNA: TGCGCCAGCAGCTTGACTCCTTGGGCCAACGTCCTGACTTTC. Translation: CASSLTPWANVLTF. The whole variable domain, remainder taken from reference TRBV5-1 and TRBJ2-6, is KAGVTQTPRYLIKTRGQQVTLSCSPISGHRSVSWYQQTPGQGLQFLFEYFSETQRNKGNFPGRFSGRQFSNSRSEMNVSTLELGDSALYLCASSLTPWANVLTFGAGSRLTVL.

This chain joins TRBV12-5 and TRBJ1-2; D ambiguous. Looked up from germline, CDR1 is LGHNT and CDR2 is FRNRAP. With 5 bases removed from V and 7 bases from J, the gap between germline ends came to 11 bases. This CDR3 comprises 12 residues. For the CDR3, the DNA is TGTGCTAGTGGTCGGCCCCTCCGTGGCTACACCTTC. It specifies CASGRPLRGYTF.

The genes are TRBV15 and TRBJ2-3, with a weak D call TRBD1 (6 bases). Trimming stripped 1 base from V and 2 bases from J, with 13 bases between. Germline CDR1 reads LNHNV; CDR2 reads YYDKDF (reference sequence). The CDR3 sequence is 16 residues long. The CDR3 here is CATSRARDKLTDTQYF. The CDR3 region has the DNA TGTGCCACCAGCAGAGCCCGGGACAAGCTCACAGATACGCAGTATTTT.

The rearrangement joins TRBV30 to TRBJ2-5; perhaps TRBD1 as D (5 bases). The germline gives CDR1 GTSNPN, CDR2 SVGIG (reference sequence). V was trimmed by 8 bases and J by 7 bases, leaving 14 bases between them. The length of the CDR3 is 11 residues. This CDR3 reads CAGARGGTQYF. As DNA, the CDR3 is TGTGCCGGGGCAAGGGGTGGGACCCAGTACTTC.